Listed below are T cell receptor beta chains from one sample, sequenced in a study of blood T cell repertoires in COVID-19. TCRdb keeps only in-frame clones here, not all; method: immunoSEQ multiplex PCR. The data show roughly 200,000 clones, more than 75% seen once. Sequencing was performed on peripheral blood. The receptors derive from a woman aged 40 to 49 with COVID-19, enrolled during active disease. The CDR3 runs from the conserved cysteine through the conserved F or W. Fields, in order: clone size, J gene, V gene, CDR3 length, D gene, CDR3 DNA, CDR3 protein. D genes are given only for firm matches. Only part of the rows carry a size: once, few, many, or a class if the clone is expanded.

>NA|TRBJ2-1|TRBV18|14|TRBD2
TGTGCCAGCTCACCACCTAGCGGGGTTAATGAGCAGTTCTTC
CASSPPSGVNEQFF
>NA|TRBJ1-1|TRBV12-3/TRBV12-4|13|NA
TGTGCCAGCAGTAAGGGGAGGGCCACTGAAGCTTTCTTT
CASSKGRATEAFF
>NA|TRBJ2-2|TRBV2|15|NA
TGTGCCAGTATAGAAGAGGCGACTAACACCGGGGAGCTGTTTTTT
CASIEEATNTGELFF
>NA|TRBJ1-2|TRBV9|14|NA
TGTGCCAGCAGCCCCCCCGGCCCAGGATATGGCTACACCTTC
CASSPPGPGYGYTF
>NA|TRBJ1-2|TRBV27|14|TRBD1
TGTGCCAGCAGTCGAGAACAGGGGTGGGGTGGCTACACCTTC
CASSREQGWGGYTF
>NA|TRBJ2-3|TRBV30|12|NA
TGTGCCTGGAGTTTATTCAGAGATACGCAGTATTTT
CAWSLFRDTQYF
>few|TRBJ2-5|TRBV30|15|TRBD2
TGTGCCTGGAGTGTGGCAGCGGGAGTGGCCCTGGCCCAGTACTTC
CAWSVAAGVALAQYF
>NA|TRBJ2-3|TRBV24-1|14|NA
TGTGCCACCAGTCGCGGGTATGGGACAGATACGCAGTATTTT
CATSRGYGTDTQYF
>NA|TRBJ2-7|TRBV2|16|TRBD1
TGTGCCAGCAACGACGGAGTGGGACAGGGGTCCTACGAGCAGTACTTC
CASNDGVGQGSYEQYF
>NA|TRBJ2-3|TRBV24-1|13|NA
TGTGCCACCAGTGATTCAGGGCCAGATACGCAGTATTTT
CATSDSGPDTQYF
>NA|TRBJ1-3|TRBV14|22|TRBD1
TGTGCCAGCAGCCAAGATAAAGGGGACAGCTTCTTCACCTCCCGCTCTGGAAACACCATATATTTT
CASSQDKGDSFFTSRSGNTIYF
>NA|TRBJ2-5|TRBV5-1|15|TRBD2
TGCGCCAGCAGCTTGGCAAGAGCGGGGCAAGAGACCCAGTACTTC
CASSLARAGQETQYF
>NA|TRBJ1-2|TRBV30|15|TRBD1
TGTGCCTGGAGTGTACAGGGGGCGCAGATGGGTGGCTACACCTTC
CAWSVQGAQMGGYTF
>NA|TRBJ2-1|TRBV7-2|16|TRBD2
TGTGCCAGCAGCTTACAGACTAGCGGGGGATACAATGAGCAGTTCTTC
CASSLQTSGGYNEQFF
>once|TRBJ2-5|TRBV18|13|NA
TGTGCCAGCTCATCGAACAGTGAAGAGACCCAGTACTTC
CASSSNSEETQYF
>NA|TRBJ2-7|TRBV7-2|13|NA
TGTGCCAGCAGCTCCTTCCCACTCTACGAGCAGTACTTC
CASSSFPLYEQYF
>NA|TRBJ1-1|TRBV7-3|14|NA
TGTGCCAGCAGCTTAGTCCCCGCGGGAACTGAAGCTTTCTTT
CASSLVPAGTEAFF
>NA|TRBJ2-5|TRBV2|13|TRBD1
TGTGCCAGCAGAGGACAGGGCGGAGAGACCCAGTACTTC
CASRGQGGETQYF
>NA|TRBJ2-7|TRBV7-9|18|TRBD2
TGTGCCAGCAGCTCCTCCGGGACTAGCGGGAGGGTCTCCTACGAGCAGTACTTC
CASSSSGTSGRVSYEQYF
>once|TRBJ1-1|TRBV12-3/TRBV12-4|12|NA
TGTGCCAGCAGAACCCCGGGGAGGCAACCTTTCTTT
CASRTPGRQPFF
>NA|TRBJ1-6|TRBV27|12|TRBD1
TGTGCCAGCAGTTCGGGACAGTCACCCCTCCACTTT
CASSSGQSPLHF
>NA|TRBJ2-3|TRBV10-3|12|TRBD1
TGTGCCACAAGTGACAGGGGGATTTTACAGTATTTT
CATSDRGILQYF
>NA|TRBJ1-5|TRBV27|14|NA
TGTGCCAGCAGTTCGACAGCTTACAATCAGCCCCAGCATTTT
CASSSTAYNQPQHF
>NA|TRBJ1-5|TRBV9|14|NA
TGTGCCAGCAGCCTAGTACAGGGCCATCAGCCCCAGCATTTT
CASSLVQGHQPQHF
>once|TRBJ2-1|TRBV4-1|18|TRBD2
TGCGCCAGCAGCCAAGTGGGACTAGCGGGGGGGCCGAGTAATGAGCAGTTCTTC
CASSQVGLAGGPSNEQFF
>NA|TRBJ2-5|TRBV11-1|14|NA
TGTGCCAGCAGCAAGCGAGACTACCAAGAGACCCAGTACTTC
CASSKRDYQETQYF
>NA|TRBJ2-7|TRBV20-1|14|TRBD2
TGCAGTGCTAGTGGGACTAGCGTCTCCTACGAGCAGTACTTC
CSASGTSVSYEQYF
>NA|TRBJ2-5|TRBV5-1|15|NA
TGCGCCAGCACCCCTCCAGCGGGTAGCCAAGAGACCCAGTACTTC
CASTPPAGSQETQYF
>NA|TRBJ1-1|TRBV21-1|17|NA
TGTGCCAGCAGCAAAGAGGCAGGGCCCCGTATGAACACTGAAGCTTTCTTT
CASSKEAGPRMNTEAFF
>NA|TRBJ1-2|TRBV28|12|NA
TGTGCCAGCAGTCCCCGGGACTATGGCTACACCTTC
CASSPRDYGYTF
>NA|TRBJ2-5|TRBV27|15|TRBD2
TGTGCCAGCAGTTACGGGATAGCGGGAGTGGAGACCCAGTACTTC
CASSYGIAGVETQYF
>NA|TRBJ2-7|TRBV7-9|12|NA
TGTGCCAGCAGCTACTCATCCTACGAGCAGTACTTC
CASSYSSYEQYF
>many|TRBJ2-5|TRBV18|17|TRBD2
TGTGCCAGCTCACCACCGGGACTAGCGGGAGGACGGGAGACCCAGTACTTC
CASSPPGLAGGRETQYF
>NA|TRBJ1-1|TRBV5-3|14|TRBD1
TGTGCCAGAAGTTACAGGGGTCGCCATGCTGAAGCTTTCTTT
CARSYRGRHAEAFF
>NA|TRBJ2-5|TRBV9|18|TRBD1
TGTGCCAGCAGCGAACGAAACTACGGGGGACAGGGGGCTGAGACCCAGTACTTC
CASSERNYGGQGAETQYF
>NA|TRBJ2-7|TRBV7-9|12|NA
TGTGCCAGCAGCTCTACCGGGACTCAGGAGTACTTC
CASSSTGTQEYF
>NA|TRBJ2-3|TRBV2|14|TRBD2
TGTGCCAGCGAGCTGGGACTAGCGGGAGATACGCAGTATTTT
CASELGLAGDTQYF
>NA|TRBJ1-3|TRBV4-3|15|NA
TGCGCCAGCAGCCCGGATGGGGCCTCTGGAAACACCATATATTTT
CASSPDGASGNTIYF
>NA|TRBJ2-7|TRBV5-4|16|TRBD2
TGTGCCAGCAGCCCGGGGGGACTAGCAGTAACCTACGAGCAGTACTTC
CASSPGGLAVTYEQYF
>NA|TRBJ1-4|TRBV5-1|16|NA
TGCGCCAGCAGCTGGGGCAACAGCATCCCTAATGAAAAACTGTTTTTT
CASSWGNSIPNEKLFF
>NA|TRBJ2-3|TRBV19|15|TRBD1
TGTGCCACCTTGGACAGGGGAATTAGTCCAGATACGCAGTATTTT
CATLDRGISPDTQYF
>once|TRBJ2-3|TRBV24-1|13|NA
TGTGCCACCGGACTACCCGGGGCAGATACGCAGTATTTT
CATGLPGADTQYF
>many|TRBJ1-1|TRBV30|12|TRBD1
TGTGCCTGGACCCAGGGGGACACTGAAGCTTTCTTT
CAWTQGDTEAFF
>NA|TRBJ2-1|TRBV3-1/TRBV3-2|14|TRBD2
TGTGCCAGCAGCCATTCTAGCGGGGCTAATGAGCAGTTCTTC
CASSHSSGANEQFF
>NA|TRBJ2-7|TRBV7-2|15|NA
TGTGCCAGCAGCTTAACTAGTCTGGGATTCTACGAGCAGTACTTC
CASSLTSLGFYEQYF
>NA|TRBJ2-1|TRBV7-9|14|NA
TGTGCCAGCAGCTTAGTTGCAGGGCTCAATGAGCAGTTCTTC
CASSLVAGLNEQFF
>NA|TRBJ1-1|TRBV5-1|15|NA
TGCGCCAGCAGCTTGCAGGCAGGCCAGAACACTGAAGCTTTCTTT
CASSLQAGQNTEAFF
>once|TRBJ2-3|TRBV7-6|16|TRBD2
TGTGCCAGCAGCTCGGGACTAGCGGGGGAAACAGATACGCAGTATTTT
CASSSGLAGETDTQYF
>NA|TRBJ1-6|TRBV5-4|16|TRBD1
TGTGCCAGCAGCCTTCGAAGGACAGGGAACAATTCACCCCTCCACTTT
CASSLRRTGNNSPLHF